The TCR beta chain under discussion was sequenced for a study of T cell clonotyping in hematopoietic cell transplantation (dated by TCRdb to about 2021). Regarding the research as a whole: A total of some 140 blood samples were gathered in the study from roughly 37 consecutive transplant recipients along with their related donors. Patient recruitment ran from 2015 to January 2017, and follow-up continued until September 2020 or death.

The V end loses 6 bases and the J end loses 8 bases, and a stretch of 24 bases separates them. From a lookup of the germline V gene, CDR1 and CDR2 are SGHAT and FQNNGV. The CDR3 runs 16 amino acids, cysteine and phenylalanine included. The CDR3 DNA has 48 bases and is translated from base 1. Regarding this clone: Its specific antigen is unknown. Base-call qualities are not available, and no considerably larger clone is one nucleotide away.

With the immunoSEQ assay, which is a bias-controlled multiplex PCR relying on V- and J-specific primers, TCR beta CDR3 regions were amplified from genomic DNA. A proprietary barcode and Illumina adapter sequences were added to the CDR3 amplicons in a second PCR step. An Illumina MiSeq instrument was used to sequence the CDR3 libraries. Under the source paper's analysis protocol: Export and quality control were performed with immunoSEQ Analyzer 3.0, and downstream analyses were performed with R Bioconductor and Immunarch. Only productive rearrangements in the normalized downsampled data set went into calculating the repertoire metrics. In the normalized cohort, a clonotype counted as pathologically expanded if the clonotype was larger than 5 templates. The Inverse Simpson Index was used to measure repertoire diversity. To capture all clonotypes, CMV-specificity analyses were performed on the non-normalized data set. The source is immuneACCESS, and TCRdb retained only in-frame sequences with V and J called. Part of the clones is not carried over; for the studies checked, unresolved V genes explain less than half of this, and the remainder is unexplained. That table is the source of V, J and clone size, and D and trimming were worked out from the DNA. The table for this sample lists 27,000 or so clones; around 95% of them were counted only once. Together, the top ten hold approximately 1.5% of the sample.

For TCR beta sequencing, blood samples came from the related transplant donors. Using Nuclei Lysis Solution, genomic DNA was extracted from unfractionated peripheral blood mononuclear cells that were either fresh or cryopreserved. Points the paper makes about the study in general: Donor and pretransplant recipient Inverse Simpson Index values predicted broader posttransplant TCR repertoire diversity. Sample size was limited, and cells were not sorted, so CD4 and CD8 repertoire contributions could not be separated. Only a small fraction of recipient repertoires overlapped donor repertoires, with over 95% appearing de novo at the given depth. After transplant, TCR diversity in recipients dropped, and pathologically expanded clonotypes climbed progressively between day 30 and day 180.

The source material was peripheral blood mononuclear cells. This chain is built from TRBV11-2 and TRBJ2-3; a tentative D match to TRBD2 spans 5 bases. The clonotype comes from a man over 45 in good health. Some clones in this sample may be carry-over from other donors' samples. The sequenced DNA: TGTGCCAGCAGGGGAGCACTAGGAGCAGGCACTAGTACGCAGTATTTT. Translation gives CASRGALGAGTSTQYF.